This T cell receptor beta chain is from a study of cytomegalovirus exposure and HLA in healthy donors (dated by TCRdb to between 2016 and 2019). As for the study more broadly: According to a later analysis, the approximately 130 validation repertoires were produced on the same platform as the approximately 690 repertoires of the first cohort. The study was designed to test whether signatures of past pathogen exposure could be identified by cataloging public T cell receptors. Along with the roughly 670-subject first cohort, a separate validation cohort of more than 90 different subjects was used. High-throughput TCR immunosequencing, statistical association of individual TCRs with disease status, and machine learning were combined to predict cytomegalovirus infection status.

The library was built by means of the immunoSEQ multiplex PCR assay. Per the original workflow: A statistical classification framework was developed to diagnose cytomegalovirus status using the catalog of TCR beta chain sequences. TCRdb re-hosts the immuneACCESS table, in-frame sequences only. Its copies lack some clones; in the studies checked, an unresolved V gene accounts for under half of them, and the cause for the rest is not known. V, J and clone size derive from that table, while D and trimming were established from the DNA sequence. The sample records about 98,000 clones, about 90% of which are singletons. Of the sample, around 6.3% is held by the ten largest clones. The CDR3 sequence holds 16 residues, the cysteine and phenylalanine included. Left in the record is the CDR3 DNA by itself, 48 bases read in frame from the first base. Trimming costs V 0 bases and J 2 bases, and their ends lie 13 bases apart. Per the germline V gene (reference sequence), MNHEY is the CDR1 and SMNVEV is the CDR2.

Results and caveats for the whole study, not just this receptor: Of the cluster scores, about 94% were above 0 in a later analysis, which found that TCRs clustered in the first cohort also tended to co-occur in the 120 validation repertoires. All 120 or so repertoires were used to score co-occurrence in the validation cohort in a later analysis, because that analysis had no HLA typing for the cohort. In the study, 164 TCR beta chains were listed as associated with cytomegalovirus. It was suggested by the authors that the approach could potentially be generalized to other disease states and immunological phenotypes. Most TCR sequences were seen in very few donors, while some public TCRs were found in many individuals. Cytomegalovirus status was reported to be diagnosed by the classifier with high specificity and sensitivity in both the original and validation cohorts. In vitro tests confirmed that three of the cytomegalovirus-associated TCR beta chains recognize cytomegalovirus antigens.

Separate from the approximately 700-subject first cohort, the validation cohort of roughly 130 subjects was the group to which the donors belonged. As concerns this clone: Its binding antigen is unknown. No qualities accompany the bases; no much larger clone lies one base away.

Source material: PBMCs. The TCR originated in a man between 18 and 29 years old in good health and CMV-seropositive. This receptor chain uses TRBV27 and TRBJ1-1; 5 matching bases give a weak D call of TRBD1. CDR3 loop: CASSLSPTGTNTEAFF. The DNA sequence follows: TGTGCCAGCAGTTTATCCCCCACAGGTACCAACACTGAAGCTTTCTTT.